This T cell receptor (beta chain) was profiled in a study of T cells in Graves' hyperthyroidism and ophthalmopathy. This clonotype has ten or more counts. Its specificity is unknown. V was pared by 2 bases and J by 1 base, with 9 bases between. CDR3 length equals 14 residues. CDR1 MNHNS and CDR2 SASEGT come from the germline V gene. Study-level results: Model-based prediction identified ophthalmopathy a median about 7 months prior to its onset.

RNA transcripts provided the source from which TCR beta CDR3 regions were amplified. The HTBI primer set was used in a first-round RT-PCR of the TCR CDR3. TCRdb re-analysed the multiplex PCR reads in MiXCR, keeping a single row per CDR3 protein. The data show about 380,000 distinct CDR3 sequences, around an eighth seen once. Source material: blood. The receptor was isolated from a man younger than 40 with Graves' hyperthyroidism that later progressed to Graves' ophthalmopathy. The genes are TRBV6-1 and TRBJ2-7; tentative D call: TRBD1 (6 bases). The CDR3 nucleotides are TGTGCCAGCAGTGAAATGGACAGTTCCTACGAGCAGTACTTC. Translation gives CASSEMDSSYEQYF.